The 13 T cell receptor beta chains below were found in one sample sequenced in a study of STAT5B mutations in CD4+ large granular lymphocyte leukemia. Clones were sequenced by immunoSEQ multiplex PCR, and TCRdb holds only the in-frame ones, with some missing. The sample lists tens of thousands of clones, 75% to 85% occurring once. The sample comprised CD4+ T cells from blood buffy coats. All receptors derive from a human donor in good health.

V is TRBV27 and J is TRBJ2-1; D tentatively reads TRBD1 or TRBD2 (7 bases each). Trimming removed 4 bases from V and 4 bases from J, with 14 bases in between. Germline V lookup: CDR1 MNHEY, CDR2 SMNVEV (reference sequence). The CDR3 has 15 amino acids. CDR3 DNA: TGTGCCAGCAGTTCCAGGGGGGGGGAATACAATGAGCAGTTCTTC. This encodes CASSSRGGEYNEQFF.

CDR3 nucleotide sequence: TGTGCCAGTAGTGCCACCGGGACTAACCCTACAGATACGCAGTATTTT. This sequence encodes CASSATGTNPTDTQYF. V and J are TRBV19 and TRBJ2-3; 7 bases map to TRBD2. Germline CDR1 reads LNHDA; CDR2 reads SQIVND (reference sequence). The CDR3 spans 16 residues. The V gene end was trimmed by 5 bases and the J gene end by 3 bases; junction bases not matched to a gene: 11.

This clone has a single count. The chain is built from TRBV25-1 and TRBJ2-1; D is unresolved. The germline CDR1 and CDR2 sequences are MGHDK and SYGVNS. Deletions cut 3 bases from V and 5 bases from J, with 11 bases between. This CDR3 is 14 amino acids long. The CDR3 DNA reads TGTGCCAGCAGTGACCGCCCGTTCAACAATGAGCAGTTCTTC. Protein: CASSDRPFNNEQFF.

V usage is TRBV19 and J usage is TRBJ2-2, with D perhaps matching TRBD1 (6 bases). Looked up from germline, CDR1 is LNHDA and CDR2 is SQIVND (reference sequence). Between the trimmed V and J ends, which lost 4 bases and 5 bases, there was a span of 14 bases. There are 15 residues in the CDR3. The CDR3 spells CASSTQGLGTGELFF. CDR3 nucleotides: TGTGCCAGTAGTACGCAGGGGCTAGGTACCGGGGAGCTGTTTTTT.

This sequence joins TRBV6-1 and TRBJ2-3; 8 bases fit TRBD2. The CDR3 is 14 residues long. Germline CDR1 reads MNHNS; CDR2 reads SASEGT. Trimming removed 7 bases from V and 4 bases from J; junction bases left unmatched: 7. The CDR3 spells CASTLERESDTQYF. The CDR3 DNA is TGTGCCAGCACATTGGAGCGGGAGTCAGATACGCAGTATTTT.

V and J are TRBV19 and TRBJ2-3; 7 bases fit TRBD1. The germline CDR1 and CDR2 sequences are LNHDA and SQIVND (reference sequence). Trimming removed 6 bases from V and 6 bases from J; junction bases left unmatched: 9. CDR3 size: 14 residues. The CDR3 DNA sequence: TGTGCCAGTAGCGAACAGGGGTTGATGGATACGCAGTATTTT. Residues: CASSEQGLMDTQYF.

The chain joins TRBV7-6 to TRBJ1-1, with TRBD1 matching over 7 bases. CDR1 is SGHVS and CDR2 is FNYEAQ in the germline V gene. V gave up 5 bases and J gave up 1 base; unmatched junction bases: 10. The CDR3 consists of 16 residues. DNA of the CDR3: TGTGCCAGCAGCCCAGCCTACAGGGGAAGGAACACTGAAGCTTTCTTT. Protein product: CASSPAYRGRNTEAFF.

The CDR3 loop reads CAWSRLAGGEQFF. CDR3 in DNA: TGTGCCTGGAGTCGCCTAGCGGGAGGTGAGCAGTTCTTC. The chain couples TRBV30 to TRBJ2-1, with 11 bases aligning to TRBD2. This CDR3 comprises 13 residues. In germline, CDR1 is GTSNPN, CDR2 SVGIG (reference sequence). J gave up 9 bases and V 2 bases, and 3 bases lay outside the gene matches.

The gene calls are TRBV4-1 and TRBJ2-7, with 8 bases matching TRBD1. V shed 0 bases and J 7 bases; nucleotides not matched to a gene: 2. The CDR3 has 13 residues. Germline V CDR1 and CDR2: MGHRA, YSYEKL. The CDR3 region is CASSQETGVEQYF. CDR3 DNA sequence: TGCGCCAGCAGCCAAGAGACAGGGGTTGAGCAGTACTTC.

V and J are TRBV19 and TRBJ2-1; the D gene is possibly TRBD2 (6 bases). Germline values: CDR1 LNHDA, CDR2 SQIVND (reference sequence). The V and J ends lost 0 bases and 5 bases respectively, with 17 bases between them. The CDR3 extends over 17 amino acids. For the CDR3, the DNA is TGTGCCAGTAGTATAGATCGGTGGGAGGCGCCGAACAATGAGCAGTTCTTC. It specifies CASSIDRWEAPNNEQFF.

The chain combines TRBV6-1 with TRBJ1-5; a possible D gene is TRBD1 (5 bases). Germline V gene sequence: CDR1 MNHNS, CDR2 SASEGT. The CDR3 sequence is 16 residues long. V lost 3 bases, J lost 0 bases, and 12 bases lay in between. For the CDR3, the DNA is TGTGCCAGCAGTGAGGCGACAGTATTTAGCAATCAGCCCCAGCATTTT. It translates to CASSEATVFSNQPQHF.

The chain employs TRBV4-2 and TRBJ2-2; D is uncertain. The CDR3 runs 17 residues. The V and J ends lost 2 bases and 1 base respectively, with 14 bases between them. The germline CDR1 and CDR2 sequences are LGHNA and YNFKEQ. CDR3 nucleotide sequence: TGTGCCAGCAGCCAACGGGCCAACTCGGGGAACACCGGGGAGCTGTTTTTT. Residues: CASSQRANSGNTGELFF.

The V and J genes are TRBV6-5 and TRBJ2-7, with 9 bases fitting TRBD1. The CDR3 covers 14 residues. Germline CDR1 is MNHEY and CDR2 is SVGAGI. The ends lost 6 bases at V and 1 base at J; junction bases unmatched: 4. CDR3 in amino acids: CASSAGQGSYEQYF. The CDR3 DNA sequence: TGTGCCAGCAGCGCGGGACAGGGTTCCTACGAGCAGTACTTC.